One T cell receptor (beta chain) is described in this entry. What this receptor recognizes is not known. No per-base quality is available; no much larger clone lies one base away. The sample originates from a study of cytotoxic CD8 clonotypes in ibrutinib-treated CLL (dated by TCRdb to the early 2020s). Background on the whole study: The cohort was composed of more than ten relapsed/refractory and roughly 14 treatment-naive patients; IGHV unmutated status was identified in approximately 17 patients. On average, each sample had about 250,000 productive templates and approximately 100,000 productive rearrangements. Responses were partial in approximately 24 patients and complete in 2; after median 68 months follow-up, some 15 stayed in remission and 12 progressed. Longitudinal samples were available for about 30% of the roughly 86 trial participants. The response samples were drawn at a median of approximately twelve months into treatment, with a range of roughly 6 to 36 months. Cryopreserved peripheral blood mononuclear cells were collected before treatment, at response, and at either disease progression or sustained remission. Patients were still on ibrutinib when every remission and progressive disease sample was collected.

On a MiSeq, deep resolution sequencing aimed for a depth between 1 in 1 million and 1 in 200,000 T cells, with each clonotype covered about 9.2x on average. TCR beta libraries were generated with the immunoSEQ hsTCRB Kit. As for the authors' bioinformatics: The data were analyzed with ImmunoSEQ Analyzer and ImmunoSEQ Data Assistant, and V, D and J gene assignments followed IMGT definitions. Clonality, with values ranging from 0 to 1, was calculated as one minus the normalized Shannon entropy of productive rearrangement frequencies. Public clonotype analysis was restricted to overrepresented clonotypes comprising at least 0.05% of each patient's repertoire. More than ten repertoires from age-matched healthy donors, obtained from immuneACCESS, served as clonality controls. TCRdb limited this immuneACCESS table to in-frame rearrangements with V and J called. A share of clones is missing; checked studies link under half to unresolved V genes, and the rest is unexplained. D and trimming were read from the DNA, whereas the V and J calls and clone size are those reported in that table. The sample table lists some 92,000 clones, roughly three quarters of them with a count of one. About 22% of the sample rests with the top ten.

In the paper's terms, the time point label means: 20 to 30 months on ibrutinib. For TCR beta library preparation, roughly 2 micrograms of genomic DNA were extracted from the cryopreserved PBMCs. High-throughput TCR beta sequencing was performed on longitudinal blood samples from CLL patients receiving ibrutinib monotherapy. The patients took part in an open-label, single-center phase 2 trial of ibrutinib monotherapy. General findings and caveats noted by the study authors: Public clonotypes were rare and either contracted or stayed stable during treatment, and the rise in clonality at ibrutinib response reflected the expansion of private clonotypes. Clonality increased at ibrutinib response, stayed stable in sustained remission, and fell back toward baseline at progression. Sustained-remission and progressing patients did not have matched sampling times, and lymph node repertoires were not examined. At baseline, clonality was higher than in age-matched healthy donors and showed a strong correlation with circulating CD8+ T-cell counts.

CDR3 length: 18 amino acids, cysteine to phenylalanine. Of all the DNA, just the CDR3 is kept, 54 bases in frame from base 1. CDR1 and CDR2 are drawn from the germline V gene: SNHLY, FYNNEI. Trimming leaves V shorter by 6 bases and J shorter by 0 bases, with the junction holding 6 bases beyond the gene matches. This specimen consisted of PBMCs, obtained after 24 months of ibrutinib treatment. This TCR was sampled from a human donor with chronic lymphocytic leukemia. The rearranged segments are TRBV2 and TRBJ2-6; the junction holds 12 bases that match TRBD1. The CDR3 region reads CASREGQGAFSGANVLTF. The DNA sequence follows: TGTGCCAGCAGGGAGGGACAGGGGGCCTTCTCTGGGGCCAACGTCCTGACTTTC.